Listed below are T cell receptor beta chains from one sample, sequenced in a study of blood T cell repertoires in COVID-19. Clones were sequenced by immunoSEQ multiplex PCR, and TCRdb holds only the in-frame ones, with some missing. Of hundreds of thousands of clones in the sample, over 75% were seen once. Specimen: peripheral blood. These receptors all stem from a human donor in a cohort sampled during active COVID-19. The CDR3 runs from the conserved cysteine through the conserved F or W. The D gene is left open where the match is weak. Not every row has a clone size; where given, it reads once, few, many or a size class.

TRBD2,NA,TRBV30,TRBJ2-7,CAWAKRGGIDEQYF,TGTGCCTGGGCAAAGCGGGGGGGCATCGACGAGCAGTACTTC
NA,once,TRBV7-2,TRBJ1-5,CASSRGLDQPQHF,TGTGCCAGCAGCAGGGGTTTGGATCAGCCCCAGCATTTT
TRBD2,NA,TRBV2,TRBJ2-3,CASSEGGRKTDTQYF,TGTGCCAGCAGTGAGGGAGGGAGGAAAACAGATACGCAGTATTTT
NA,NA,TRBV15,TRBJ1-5,CATSRDSEGNQPQHF,TGTGCCACCAGCAGAGATAGCGAAGGCAATCAGCCCCAGCATTTT
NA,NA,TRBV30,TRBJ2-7,CAWQPAGNEQYF,TGTGCCTGGCAGCCGGCGGGCAACGAGCAGTACTTC
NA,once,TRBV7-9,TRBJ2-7,CATGERGSSYEQYF,TGTGCCACCGGGGAGAGGGGGAGCTCCTACGAGCAGTACTTC
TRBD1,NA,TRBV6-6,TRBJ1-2,CASSTRGMNYGYTF,TGTGCCAGCAGTACCAGGGGGATGAACTATGGCTACACCTTC
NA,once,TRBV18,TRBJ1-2,CASSPRLRTDYNYGYTF,TGTGCCAGCTCACCACGCCTTCGGACAGATTATAACTATGGCTACACCTTC
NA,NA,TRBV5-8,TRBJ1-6,CAVGVSPAVPHF,TGTGCGGTCGGCGTTTCCCCGGCGGTTCCCCACTTT
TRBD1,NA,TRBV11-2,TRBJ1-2,CASSSTGTEGYTF,TGTGCCAGCAGTTCGACAGGGACGGAAGGCTACACCTTC
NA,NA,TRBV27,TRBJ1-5,CASSLQGGNQPQHF,TGTGCCAGCAGTTTACAGGGTGGCAATCAGCCCCAGCATTTT
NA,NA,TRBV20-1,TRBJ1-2,CTHQKGYTF,TGCACGCACCAGAAAGGCTACACCTTC
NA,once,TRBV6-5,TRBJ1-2,CASIYSQTGMSYTF,TGTGCCAGCATTTATTCACAGACGGGGATGAGCTACACCTTC
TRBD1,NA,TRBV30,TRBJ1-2,CARGQANGYTF,TGTGCCAGGGGACAGGCCAATGGCTACACCTTC
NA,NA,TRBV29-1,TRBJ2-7,CSVEDGEDEQYF,TGCAGCGTTGAAGACGGGGAGGACGAGCAGTACTTC